This is a list of T cell receptor beta chains from one sample in a study of prognosis after radiotherapy for stage I lung cancer. From the multiplex PCR reads, TCRdb called clonotypes with MiXCR, one entry per CDR3 protein. The sample carries about 16,000 distinct CDR3 sequences, around 40% recorded once. Specimen: PBMCs, collected before or after stereotactic body radiation therapy (not recorded which). These receptors were obtained from a donor over 45 with non-small cell lung cancer. CDR3s include the opening cysteine and the closing phenylalanine or tryptophan. The D gene is left open where the match is weak. Expanded clones get a size class; other rows say once, few or many, or leave the size out.

TRBV5-1,TRBJ2-5,TRBD2,few,TGCGCCAGCAGCGGCCCAGCGGGGGGCCAAGAGACCCAGTACTTC,CASSGPAGGQETQYF
TRBV6-5,TRBJ2-2,.,.,TGTGCCTGCAGTTTTACCCGTTCCGGAATAGTGTACACCGGGGAGCTGTTTTTT,CACSFTRSGIVYTGELFF
TRBV7-9,TRBJ2-2,.,.,TGTGCCAGCAGCTTAGGTAGGGGAGGCAAAGGGGAGCTGTTTTTT,CASSLGRGGKGELFF
TRBV7-3,TRBJ1-2,TRBD1,.,TGTGCCAGCAGCTCTCAGGGGGTCGGCGGCTACACCTTC,CASSSQGVGGYTF
TRBV19,TRBJ1-5,.,.,TGTGCCAGTACCGCGGACGATCAGCCCCAGCATTTT,CASTADDQPQHF
TRBV6-1,TRBJ1-5,.,.,TGTGCCAGCCAGGACAGAGCGGGCAATCAGCCCCAGCATTTT,CASQDRAGNQPQHF
TRBV20-1,TRBJ2-3,.,many,TGCAGTGCTAGAGGGGGGGCGGGGCCCACAGATACGCAGTATTTT,CSARGGAGPTDTQYF
TRBV6-9,TRBJ1-2,.,medium-sized,TGTGCCAGCAGTTACTACGGGGTACCTAACTATGGCTACACCTTC,CASSYYGVPNYGYTF
TRBV15,TRBJ2-1,.,many,TGTGCCACCAGCAGAGAGTACTCCGGCAATGAGCAGTTCTTC,CATSREYSGNEQFF
TRBV20-1,TRBJ1-1,.,many,TGCAGTGCCCCAGACTCGGACAGGAACACTGAAGCTTTCTTT,CSAPDSDRNTEAFF
TRBV6-9,TRBJ2-7,TRBD2,medium-sized,TGTGCCAGCAGTTCAATAGCGGGAGCCTACGAGCAGTACTTC,CASSSIAGAYEQYF
TRBV30,TRBJ1-1,.,.,TGTGCCTTGATCAGGCCTAACACTGAAGCTTTCTTT,CALIRPNTEAFF
TRBV6-2/TRBV6-3,TRBJ1-6,.,.,TGTGCCAGCAGCCTTGAGAACTTGTCGGTCCACTTT,CASSLENLSVHF
TRBV30,TRBJ1-1,.,medium-sized,TGTGCCTGGAGTGCAGCAGGGTGGAGGGAAGCTTTCTTT,CAWSAAGWREAFF
TRBV19,TRBJ1-5,.,many,TGTGCCAGTAGTATTTGGATACGAGGCAATCAGCCCCAGCATTTT,CASSIWIRGNQPQHF
TRBV12-3/TRBV12-4,TRBJ2-7,.,.,TGTGCCAGCAGTTTACGGGCTAACGATCAGTACTTC,CASSLRANDQYF
TRBV6-1,TRBJ1-2,.,.,TGTGCCAGCATCACGACAGGTGGGGGCTACACCTTC,CASITTGGGYTF
TRBV11-3,TRBJ2-7,.,.,TGTGCCAGCAGCTTAGGAGGAATGGGGGGCTACGAGCAGTACTTC,CASSLGGMGGYEQYF
TRBV29-1,TRBJ2-1,TRBD2,.,TGCATCACTACTACTAGCGGGGCCAGCTGGGGCAATGAGCAGTTCTTC,CITTTSGASWGNEQFF
TRBV14,TRBJ1-2,.,.,TGTGCCAGCAGCCAAGACTTGGATTATGGCTACACCTTC,CASSQDLDYGYTF
TRBV20-1,TRBJ2-5,.,many,TGCAGTGCTAGAGAAGGTTCGGGAGAAGGGACCCAGTACTTC,CSAREGSGEGTQYF
TRBV3-1,TRBJ1-3,.,many,TGTGCCAGCAGCCGAAGAACAACGGGCTCTGGAAACACCATATATTTT,CASSRRTTGSGNTIYF
TRBV7-6,TRBJ2-1,TRBD2,few,TGTGCCAGCAGCTTATCCAGCGGGAGCTACAATGAGCAGTTCTTC,CASSLSSGSYNEQFF
TRBV12-3/TRBV12-4,TRBJ2-1,TRBD1,.,TGTGCCAGCACCTTCGGGACAGGGTATGAGCGGTTCTTC,CASTFGTGYERFF
TRBV6-5,TRBJ1-3,.,.,TGTGCCAGCAGTTTAGGACGTCCGGGTTTGGCTGGAAACACCATATATTTT,CASSLGRPGLAGNTIYF
TRBV30,TRBJ2-7,TRBD2,.,TGTGCCTGGAGTGTAACTAGCGGGACACAGTACTTC,CAWSVTSGTQYF
TRBV10-2,TRBJ2-5,.,.,TGCGCCAGCAGTGAGCTCTGGGAAAAAGAGACACAGTACTTC,CASSELWEKETQYF
TRBV18,TRBJ1-6,TRBD1,many,TGTGCCAGCTCACCCTTGGGACAGGGGAATTCACCCCTCCACTTT,CASSPLGQGNSPLHF
TRBV6-1,TRBJ1-2,.,.,TGTGCCAGCGCAATGGGAACAAACTATGGCTACACCTTC,CASAMGTNYGYTF
TRBV30,TRBJ1-1,.,.,TGTGCCTGGATGGCAGGGGCGACGAACACTGAAGCTTTCTTT,CAWMAGATNTEAFF
TRBV20-1,TRBJ2-6,.,many,TGCAGTGCTAGCTCGGACAGATTTTTACTTGGGGCCAACGTCCTGACTTTC,CSASSDRFLLGANVLTF
TRBV28,TRBJ2-5,.,many,TGTGCCAGCAGTAAACGACAAGCCCTAAGTCACTTC,CASSKRQALSHF
TRBV19,TRBJ1-5,.,many,TGTGCCAGCGCCGACCAGGGTAGCAATCAGCCCCAGCATTTT,CASADQGSNQPQHF
TRBV27,TRBJ2-7,.,medium-sized,TGTGCCAGCCCCGAGGGGGGGGACTTCCCCTACGAGCAGTACTTC,CASPEGGDFPYEQYF
TRBV9,TRBJ1-4,.,.,TGTGCCAGCAGTGCTACCGTGGGGTCGGGAGAAAAACTGTTTTTT,CASSATVGSGEKLFF
TRBV7-8,TRBJ1-6,TRBD1,.,TGTGCCAGCAGCTTAGCGCAGAGAGGGAGGACAGGGGATAGTTCACCCCTCCACTTT,CASSLAQRGRTGDSSPLHF
TRBV12-3/TRBV12-4,TRBJ2-3,.,medium-sized,TGTGCCAGCAGTTTACCTAGCCCCGCAGATACGCAGTATTTT,CASSLPSPADTQYF
TRBV2,TRBJ2-1,.,.,TGTGCCAGCAGGGGCTGGGTGTCGTCCAATGAGCAGTTCTTC,CASRGWVSSNEQFF
TRBV5-1,TRBJ1-6,.,.,TGTGCCAGCAGCTTAGTCATAATAAGCTCCTATAATTCACCCCTCCACTTT,CASSLVIISSYNSPLHF
TRBV24-1,TRBJ2-1,.,many,TGTGCCACCAGTGAAAGGGGCAATGAGCAGTTCTTC,CATSERGNEQFF
TRBV6-2/TRBV6-3,TRBJ1-6,.,.,TGTGCCAGCGCGGTGGGGTTCGAAAATTCACCCCTCCACTTT,CASAVGFENSPLHF
TRBV2,TRBJ1-1,.,many,TGTGCCAGCAGTGAGGGCATGAACACTGAAGCTTTCTTT,CASSEGMNTEAFF
TRBV6-1,TRBJ2-2,.,.,TGTGCCAGCATGTGGGACCGCAACACCGGGGAGCTGTTTTTT,CASMWDRNTGELFF
TRBV6-2/TRBV6-3,TRBJ2-7,TRBD2,few,TGTGCCAGCAGGGGACTAGCGGGTCCAGAGCAGTACTTC,CASRGLAGPEQYF
TRBV11-2,TRBJ2-3,.,.,TGTGCCAGCAGCTTACTGGAGGGGTCCACAGATACGCAGTATTTT,CASSLLEGSTDTQYF
TRBV30,TRBJ2-1,TRBD2,many,TGTGCCTGGAGTCACGGGACTAGCGGGGGGGCCGATGAGCAGTTCTTC,CAWSHGTSGGADEQFF
TRBV10-3,TRBJ2-5,TRBD2,.,TGTGCCATGAGAGCGGGAGCTTCCGAGACCCAGTACTTC,CAMRAGASETQYF
TRBV6-4,TRBJ1-4,.,many,TGTGCCAGCAGTGACAGGGCAACTAATGAAAAACTGTTTTTT,CASSDRATNEKLFF
TRBV7-3,TRBJ1-1,.,many,TGTGCCAGCAGCTTAGGCGGGACGGCGAATGAAGCTTTCTTT,CASSLGGTANEAFF
TRBV7-9,TRBJ1-2,.,many,TGTGCCAGCAGCCCTGACAGAATAAACTATGGCTACACCTTC,CASSPDRINYGYTF
TRBV27,TRBJ2-3,.,.,TGTGCCAGCAGCTCAGGGGTATACACAGATACGCAGTATTTT,CASSSGVYTDTQYF
TRBV5-1,TRBJ2-7,.,medium-sized,TGCGCCAGCAGCCGAGAATTTAATCCGGGCCCCTACGAGCAGTACTTC,CASSREFNPGPYEQYF
TRBV30,TRBJ2-1,TRBD2,many,TGTGCCTGGAGGACTAGCGGGGGGGCTTATGAGCAGTTCTTC,CAWRTSGGAYEQFF
TRBV19,TRBJ1-2,.,many,TGTGCCAGTAGTATATCCGAGGGCGGGCCTGGCTACACCTTC,CASSISEGGPGYTF
TRBV18,TRBJ1-1,TRBD1,many,TGTGCCAGCTCACGGACAGGGAACACTGAAGCTTTCTTT,CASSRTGNTEAFF
TRBV9,TRBJ1-3,.,many,TGTGCCAGCAGCGTAGTGGGGAAGGGAAACACCATATATTTT,CASSVVGKGNTIYF